Each of the 21 T cell receptor beta chains below was sequenced from the same sample in a study of blood T cell repertoires in COVID-19. Sequencing was performed with immunoSEQ multiplex PCR; in TCRdb, only in-frame clones are kept and a portion is missing. The table includes 390,000 or so clones, 90% detected once. The sample was peripheral blood. These receptors all stem from a man between 18 and 35 years old with active or convalescent COVID-19.

The V and J genes are TRBV5-1 and TRBJ1-3, with TRBD1 identical over 10 bases. The length of the CDR3 is 16 residues. Germline CDR1 and CDR2: SGHRS and YFSETQ. With 4 bases clipped from V and 0 bases from J, the junction kept 4 bases outside the gene matches. The CDR3 spells CASSQRQGASGNTIYF. The CDR3 DNA reads TGCGCCAGCAGCCAAAGACAGGGGGCCTCTGGAAACACCATATATTTT.

This clone has a handful of counts. The chain is built from TRBV12-3 or TRBV12-4 and TRBJ1-5; no reliable D call. There are 13 residues in the CDR3. V shed 2 bases and J shed 9 bases, with 11 bases lying between them. For the CDR3, the DNA is TGTGCCAGCAGTTTATTTATAGTGAGGCCCCAGCATTTT. Translated, it gives CASSLFIVRPQHF.

This clone showed up just once. J is TRBJ1-1 and V is TRBV6-2 or TRBV6-3; D call uncertain. CDR3 length equals 15 residues. Germline loops: CDR1 MNHEY, CDR2 SVGEGT. The V and J ends lost 5 bases and 1 base respectively, with 14 bases between them. The CDR3 nucleotides read TGTGCCAGCAGTCTCACAATAACGGGGAACACTGAAGCTTTCTTT. Protein product: CASSLTITGNTEAFF.

The chain combines TRBV11-2 with TRBJ1-4; 9 bases map to TRBD1. Germline V gene sequence: CDR1 SGHAT, CDR2 FQNNGV. V was clipped by 5 bases and J by 7 bases; unmatched bases: 8. The CDR3 has 15 amino acids. CDR3 amino acids: CASSQQQGAGEKLFF. CDR3 coding DNA: TGTGCCAGCAGCCAACAACAGGGGGCGGGTGAAAAACTGTTTTTT.

The rearrangement links TRBV21-1 to TRBJ1-6; TRBD1, as called in the table, went unchecked against the DNA. TRBV21-1 is given as a pseudogene. The CDR3 spans 16 residues. CDR3 loop: CASTLSRATYNSPLHF. The CDR3 DNA reads TGTGCCAGCACCCTGAGCAGGGCCACCTATAATTCACCCCTCCACTTT.

The chain is built from TRBV28 and TRBJ1-4, with TRBD1 as a possible D gene (5 bases). The germline V and J ends were trimmed by 2 bases and 6 bases, with 13 bases remaining between them. Germline assignment: CDR1 MDHEN and CDR2 SYDVKM. CDR3 length: 15 residues. The DNA of the CDR3 is TGTGCCAGCAGTTTAGAGTACGGCAGGGATGAAAAACTGTTTTTT. Its translation is CASSLEYGRDEKLFF.

This clone has only a few counts. V usage is TRBV6-2 or TRBV6-3 and J usage is TRBJ1-1; tentatively, D is TRBD1 (5 bases). Germline V gene sequence: CDR1 MNHEY, CDR2 SVGEGT. Trimming stripped 5 bases from V and 1 base from J, with 8 bases between. CDR3 length equals 13 residues. The CDR3 spells CASSVGGNTEAFF. The CDR3 DNA is TGTGCCAGCAGTGTCGGGGGGAACACTGAAGCTTTCTTT.

The CDR3 coding sequence is TGTGCCTGGAGTCTCTCTACCCCAGGTCACTTGGGCAATCAGCCCCAGCATTTT. Protein: CAWSLSTPGHLGNQPQHF. The chain employs TRBV30 and TRBJ1-5; D is uncertain. Trimming left V 2 bases short and J 2 bases short, with 22 bases between. CDR3 size: 18 residues. Germline V gene data show CDR1 as GTSNPN and CDR2 as SVGIG (reference sequence).

The chain links TRBV6-5 to TRBJ1-3; D is ambiguous. Trimming left V 6 bases short and J 7 bases short, with 13 bases between. This CDR3 has 13 amino acids. Germline V gene lookup returns CDR1 MNHEY and CDR2 SVGAGI. DNA of the CDR3: TGTGCCAGCAGCCCGGACTCGGGGAACACCATATATTTT. This codes for CASSPDSGNTIYF.

The rearrangement joins TRBV11-3 to TRBJ2-5; 7 bases match TRBD2. Losses at the gene ends were 6 bases for V and 2 bases for J; bases not matched to a gene: 6. CDR3 length equals 14 residues. CDR1 SGHNT and CDR2 YENEEA come from the germline V gene. The CDR3 reads CASRGKRDQETQYF. The CDR3 DNA sequence: TGTGCCAGCAGAGGCAAGCGGGATCAAGAGACCCAGTACTTC.

The gene calls are TRBV9 and TRBJ2-3, with 9 positions matching TRBD2. The CDR3 is 17 amino acids. V lost 0 bases and J lost 4; bases outside the gene matches: 9. The germline V gene has CDR1 SGDLS and CDR2 YYNGEE. DNA of the CDR3: TGTGCCAGCAGCGTAGAGGTACGGGCGGGAGGGTCAGATACGCAGTATTTT. As protein: CASSVEVRAGGSDTQYF. Supplemented by reference TRBV9 and TRBJ2-3, the full variable domain reads DSGVTQTPKHLITATGQRVTLRCSPRSGDLSVYWYQQSLDQGLQFLIQYYNGEERAKGNILERFSAQQFPDLHSELNLSSLELGDSALYFCASSVEVRAGGSDTQYFGPGTRLTVL.

This chain uses TRBV29-1 with TRBJ2-1; 10 bases map to TRBD2. After removal of 1 base from V and 8 bases from J, the junction contained 17 bases not matched to a gene. This CDR3 contains 18 residues. Germline CDR1 is SQVTM and CDR2 is ANQGSEA. The CDR3 protein is CSVEGRGGASGGLDEQFF. CDR3 nucleotides: TGCAGCGTTGAAGGTCGGGGCGGGGCTAGCGGGGGTCTCGATGAGCAGTTCTTC.

This chain uses TRBV25-1 with TRBJ2-3; 9 bases align to TRBD1. Per the germline V gene, CDR1 is MGHDK and CDR2 is SYGVNS. The J segment lost 7 bases and the V segment lost 5 bases, leaving 10 bases of the junction unmatched. The CDR3 consists of 15 residues. The CDR3 region has the DNA TGTGCCAGCAGTATTATTACAGGGGGCGCAAATACGCAGTATTTT. It is translated as CASSIITGGANTQYF.

V usage is TRBV30 and J usage is TRBJ1-2; tentatively, D is TRBD1 (5 bases). This CDR3 region has 13 residues. From germline, CDR1 is GTSNPN and CDR2 SVGIG (reference sequence). Trimming pared 5 bases from V and 8 bases from J, leaving 18 bases between. DNA of the CDR3: TGTGCCTGGGAACCCTACGGGGGTAGAGGCTACACCTTC. This encodes CAWEPYGGRGYTF.

The chain couples TRBV13 to TRBJ1-4; a possible D gene is TRBD1 (5 bases). This CDR3 contains 15 residues. The germline V gene has CDR1 PRHDT and CDR2 FYEKMQ (reference sequence). V was pared by 4 bases and J by 3 bases, with 12 bases between. CDR3 sequence (DNA): TGTGCCAGCAGCTACCAATGGACACCTAATGAAAAACTGTTTTTT. Protein sequence: CASSYQWTPNEKLFF. The full variable domain, in which reference TRBV13 and TRBJ1-4 provide the parts outside the CDR3, is AAGVIQSPRHLIKEKRETATLKCYPIPRHDTVYWYQQGPGQDPQFLISFYEKMQSDKGSIPDRFSAQQFSDYHSELNMSSLELGDSALYFCASSYQWTPNEKLFFGSGTQLSVL.

This clone has only one observation. The chain has TRBV3-1 (or the pseudogene TRBV3-2) and TRBJ2-1; weak D call: TRBD1 (5 bases). CDR1 LGHDT and CDR2 YNNKEL come from the germline V gene (reference sequence). Trimming shortened V by 1 base and J by 9 bases, and 7 bases separated the two germline ends. The CDR3 runs 12 residues. As DNA, the CDR3 is TGTGCCAGCAGCCAAGTTAGGGGTGAGCAGTTCTTC. Its protein product is CASSQVRGEQFF.

The chain recombines TRBV6-5 with TRBJ1-2, with D perhaps TRBD1 (5 bases). V was trimmed by 5 bases and J by 7 bases, leaving 17 bases between them. Germline V CDR1 and CDR2: MNHEY, SVGAGI. There are 14 residues in the CDR3. The CDR3 is CASSPRAARVGYTF. The CDR3 coding sequence is TGTGCCAGCAGTCCCAGAGCCGCCAGGGTTGGCTACACCTTC.

The chain carries TRBV6-5 and TRBJ2-3; D ambiguous. The CDR3 runs 12 residues. V lost 7 bases, J lost 5 bases, and 10 bases lay in between. Germline loops: CDR1 MNHEY, CDR2 SVGAGI. CDR3 residues: CASTGGRDTQYF. The CDR3 coding sequence is TGTGCCAGCACCGGCGGTCGAGATACGCAGTATTTT.

V and J are TRBV30 and TRBJ1-5, with 9 bases fitting TRBD1. This CDR3 contains 13 residues. V trimming: 2 bases; J trimming: 6 bases; junction bases outside the gene matches: 2. Germline CDR1 is GTSNPN and CDR2 is SVGIG (reference sequence). CDR3 region: CAWSSGQGQPQHF. CDR3 coding DNA: TGTGCCTGGAGTTCGGGACAGGGTCAGCCCCAGCATTTT.

The chain couples TRBV19 to TRBJ1-2; 7 bases are a match to TRBD1. The germline gives CDR1 LNHDA, CDR2 SQIVND (reference sequence). The CDR3 covers 14 residues. With V trimmed by 1 base and J by 8 bases, 7 bases remained unmatched. The CDR3 DNA sequence: TGTGCCAGTAGTATAGTCGGGACAGAGGAGGGCTACACCTTC. Translating it yields CASSIVGTEEGYTF.

This chain connects TRBV28 to TRBJ1-4; 7 positions agree with TRBD1. The CDR3 runs 15 residues. J gave up 5 bases and V 2 bases, and 5 bases lay outside the gene matches. Germline V gives CDR1 MDHEN, CDR2 SYDVKM. CDR3 DNA: TGTGCCAGCAGTTTAGGAGACAGGGACAATGAAAAACTGTTTTTT. Protein: CASSLGDRDNEKLFF.